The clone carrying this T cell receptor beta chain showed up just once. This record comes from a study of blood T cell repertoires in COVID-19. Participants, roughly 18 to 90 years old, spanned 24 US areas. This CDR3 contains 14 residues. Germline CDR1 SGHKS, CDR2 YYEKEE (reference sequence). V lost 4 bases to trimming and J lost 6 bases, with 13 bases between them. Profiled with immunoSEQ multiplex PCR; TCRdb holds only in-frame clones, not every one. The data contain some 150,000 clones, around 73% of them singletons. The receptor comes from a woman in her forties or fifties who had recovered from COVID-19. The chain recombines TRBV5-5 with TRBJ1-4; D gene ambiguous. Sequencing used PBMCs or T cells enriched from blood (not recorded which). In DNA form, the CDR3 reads TGTGCCAGCAGCAGCAGCTCGGGGTATGAAAAACTGTTTTTT. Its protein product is CASSSSSGYEKLFF. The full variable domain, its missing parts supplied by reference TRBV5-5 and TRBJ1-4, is DAGVTQSPTHLIKTRGQQVTLRCSPISGHKSVSWYQQVLGQGPQFIFQYYEKEERGRGNFPDRFSARQFPNYSSELNVNALLLGDSALYLCASSSSSGYEKLFFGSGTQLSVL.